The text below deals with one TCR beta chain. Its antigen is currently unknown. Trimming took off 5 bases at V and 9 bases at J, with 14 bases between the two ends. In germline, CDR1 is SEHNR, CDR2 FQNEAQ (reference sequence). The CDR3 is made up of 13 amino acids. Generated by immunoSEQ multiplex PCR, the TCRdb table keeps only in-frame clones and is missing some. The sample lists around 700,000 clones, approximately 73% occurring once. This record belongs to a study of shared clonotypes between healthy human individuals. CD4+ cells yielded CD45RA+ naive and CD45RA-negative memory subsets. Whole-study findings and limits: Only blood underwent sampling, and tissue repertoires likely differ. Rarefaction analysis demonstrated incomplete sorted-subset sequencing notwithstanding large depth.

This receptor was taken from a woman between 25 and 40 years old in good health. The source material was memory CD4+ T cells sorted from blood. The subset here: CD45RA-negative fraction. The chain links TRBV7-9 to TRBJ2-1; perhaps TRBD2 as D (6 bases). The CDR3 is CASSPSLEGEQFF. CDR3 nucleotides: TGTGCCAGCAGCCCGTCGTTGGAGGGTGAGCAGTTCTTC. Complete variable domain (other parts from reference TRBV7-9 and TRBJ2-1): DTGVSQNPRHKITKRGQNVTFRCDPISEHNRLYWYRQTLGQGPEFLTYFQNEAQLEKSRLLSDRFSAERPKGSFSTLEIQRTEQGDSAMYLCASSPSLEGEQFFGPGTRLTVL.